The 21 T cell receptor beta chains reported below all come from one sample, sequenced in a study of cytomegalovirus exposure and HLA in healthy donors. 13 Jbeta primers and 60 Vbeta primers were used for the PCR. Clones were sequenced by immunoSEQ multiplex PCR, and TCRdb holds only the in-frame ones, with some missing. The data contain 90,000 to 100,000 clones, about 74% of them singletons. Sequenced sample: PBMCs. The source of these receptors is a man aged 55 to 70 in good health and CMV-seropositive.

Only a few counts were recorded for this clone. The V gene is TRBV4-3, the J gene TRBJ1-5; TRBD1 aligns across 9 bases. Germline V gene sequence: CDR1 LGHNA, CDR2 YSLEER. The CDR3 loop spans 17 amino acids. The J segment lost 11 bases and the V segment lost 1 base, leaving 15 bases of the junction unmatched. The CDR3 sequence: CASSQGAGTGNIRAQHF. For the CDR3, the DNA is TGCGCCAGCAGCCAAGGAGCCGGGACAGGGAATATCAGGGCCCAGCATTTT.

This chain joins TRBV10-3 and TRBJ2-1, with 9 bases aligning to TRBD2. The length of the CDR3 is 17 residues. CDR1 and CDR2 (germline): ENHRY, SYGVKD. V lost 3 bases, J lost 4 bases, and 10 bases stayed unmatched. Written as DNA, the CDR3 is TGTGCCATCAGTGAAGGATGGGGCGGGGGGGCGTACAATGAGCAGTTCTTC. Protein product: CAISEGWGGGAYNEQFF.

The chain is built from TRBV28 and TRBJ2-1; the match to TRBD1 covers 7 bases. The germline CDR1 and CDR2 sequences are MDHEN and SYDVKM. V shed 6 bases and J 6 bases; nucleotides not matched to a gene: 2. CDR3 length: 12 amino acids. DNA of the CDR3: TGTGCCAGCAGATACAGGGGCAATGAGCAGTTCTTC. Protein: CASRYRGNEQFF.

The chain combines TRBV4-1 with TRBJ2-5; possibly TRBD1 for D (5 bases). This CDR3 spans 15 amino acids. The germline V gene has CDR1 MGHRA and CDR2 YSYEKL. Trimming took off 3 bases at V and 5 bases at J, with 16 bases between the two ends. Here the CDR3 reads CASSQSDKGMETQYF. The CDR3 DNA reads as TGCGCCAGCAGCCAGTCGGACAAGGGGATGGAGACCCAGTACTTC.

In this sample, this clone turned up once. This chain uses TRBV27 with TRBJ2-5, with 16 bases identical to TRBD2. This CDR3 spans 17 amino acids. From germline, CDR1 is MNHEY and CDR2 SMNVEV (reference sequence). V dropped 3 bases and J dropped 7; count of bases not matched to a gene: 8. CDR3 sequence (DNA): TGTGCCAGCAGTTTCCTAGGGACTAGCGGGGGGGTAGGGACCCAGTACTTC. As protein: CASSFLGTSGGVGTQYF.

In DNA, the CDR3 is TGTGCCACCAGCAGAGAGGGGGGGGATAATGAAAAACTGTTTTTT. This translates into CATSREGGDNEKLFF. This chain links TRBV15 with TRBJ1-4; perhaps TRBD1 as D (5 bases). The ends were cut back, 0 bases at V and 4 bases at J, with 9 bases in the middle. This CDR3 has 15 residues. Germline V gene lookup returns CDR1 LNHNV and CDR2 YYDKDF (reference sequence).

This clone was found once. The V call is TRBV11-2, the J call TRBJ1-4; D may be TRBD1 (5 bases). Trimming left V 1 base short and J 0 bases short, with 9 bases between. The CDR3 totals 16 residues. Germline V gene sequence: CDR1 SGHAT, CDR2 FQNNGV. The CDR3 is CASSLVGGATNEKLFF. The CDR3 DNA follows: TGTGCCAGCAGCTTAGTCGGAGGGGCAACTAATGAAAAACTGTTTTTT.

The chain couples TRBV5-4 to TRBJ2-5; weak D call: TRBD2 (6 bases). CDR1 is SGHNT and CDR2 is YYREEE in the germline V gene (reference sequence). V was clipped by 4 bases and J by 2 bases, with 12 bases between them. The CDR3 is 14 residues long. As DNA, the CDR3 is TGTGCCAGCAGCCCCTCTGGGAGGCAAGAGACCCAGTACTTC. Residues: CASSPSGRQETQYF.

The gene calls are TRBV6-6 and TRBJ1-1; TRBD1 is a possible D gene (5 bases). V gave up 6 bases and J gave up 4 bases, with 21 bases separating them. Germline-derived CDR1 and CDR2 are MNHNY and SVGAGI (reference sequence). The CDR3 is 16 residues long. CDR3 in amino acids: CASSPRSGGGGTEAFF. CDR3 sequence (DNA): TGTGCCAGCAGCCCGAGATCGGGCGGGGGAGGCACTGAAGCTTTCTTT.

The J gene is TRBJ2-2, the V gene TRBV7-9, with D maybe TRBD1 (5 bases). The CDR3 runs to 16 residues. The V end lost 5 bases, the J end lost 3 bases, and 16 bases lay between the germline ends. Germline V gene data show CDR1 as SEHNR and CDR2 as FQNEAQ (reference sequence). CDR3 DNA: TGTGCCAGCAGCCCCACGGCAGGGCTCCACACCGGGGAGCTGTTTTTT. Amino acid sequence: CASSPTAGLHTGELFF.

CDR3 DNA: TGCGCCACGCGGGGGGGGCACAAAGAAGAGACCCAGTACTTC. Translating it yields CATRGGHKEETQYF. V is TRBV5-1 and J is TRBJ2-5; 9 bases match TRBD2. The ends lost 9 bases at V and 3 bases at J; junction bases unmatched: 9. This CDR3 has 14 residues. The V gene's germline CDR1 is SGHRS and CDR2 YFSETQ.

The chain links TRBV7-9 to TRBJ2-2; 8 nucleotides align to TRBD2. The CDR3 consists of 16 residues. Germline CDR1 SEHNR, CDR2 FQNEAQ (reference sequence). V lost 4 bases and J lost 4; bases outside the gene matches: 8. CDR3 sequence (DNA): TGTGCCAGCAGCTCGGCGGGACTAGTATTCACCGGGGAGCTGTTTTTT. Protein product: CASSSAGLVFTGELFF.

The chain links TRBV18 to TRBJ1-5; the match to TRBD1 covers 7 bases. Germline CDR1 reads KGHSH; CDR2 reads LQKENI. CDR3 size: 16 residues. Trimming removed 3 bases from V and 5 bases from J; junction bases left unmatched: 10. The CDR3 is CASSPGQGDSDQPQHF. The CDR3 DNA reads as TGTGCCAGCTCACCGGGGCAGGGGGATTCCGATCAGCCCCAGCATTTT.

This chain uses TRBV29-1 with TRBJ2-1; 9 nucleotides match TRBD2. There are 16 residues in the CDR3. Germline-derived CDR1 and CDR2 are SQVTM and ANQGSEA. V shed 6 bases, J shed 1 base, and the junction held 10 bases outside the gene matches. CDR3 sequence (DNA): TGCAGCGTGGGGAAAGCGGGGGGCCTTTCCTACAATGAGCAGTTCTTC. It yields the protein CSVGKAGGLSYNEQFF.

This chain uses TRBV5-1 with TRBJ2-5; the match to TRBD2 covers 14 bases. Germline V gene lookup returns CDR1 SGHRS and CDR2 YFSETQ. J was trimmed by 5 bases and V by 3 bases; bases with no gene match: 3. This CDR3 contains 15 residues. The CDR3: CASSSTSGGVETQYF. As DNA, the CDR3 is TGCGCCAGCAGCTCGACTAGCGGGGGGGTGGAGACCCAGTACTTC.

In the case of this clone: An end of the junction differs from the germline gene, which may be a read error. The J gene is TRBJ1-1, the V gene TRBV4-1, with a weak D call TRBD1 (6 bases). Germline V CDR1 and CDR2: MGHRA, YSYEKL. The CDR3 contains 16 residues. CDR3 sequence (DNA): TGCGCCAGCAGCCAAGATGTGGGGGCACTACGCGCTGAAGCTTCCTTT. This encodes CASSQDVGALRAEASF.

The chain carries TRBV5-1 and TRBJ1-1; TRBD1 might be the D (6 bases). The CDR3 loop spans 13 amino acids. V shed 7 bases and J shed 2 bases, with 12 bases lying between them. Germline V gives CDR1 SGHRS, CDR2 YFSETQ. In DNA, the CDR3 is TGCGCCAGCCGGAGAGGGGGAAACACTGAAGCTTTCTTT. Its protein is CASRRGGNTEAFF.

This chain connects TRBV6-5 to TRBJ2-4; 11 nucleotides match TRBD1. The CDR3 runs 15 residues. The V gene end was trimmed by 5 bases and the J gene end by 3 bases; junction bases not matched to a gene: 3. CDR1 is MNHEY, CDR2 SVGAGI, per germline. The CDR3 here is CASSRGQGVKNIQYF. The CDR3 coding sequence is TGTGCCAGCAGTAGGGGACAGGGGGTCAAAAACATTCAGTACTTC.

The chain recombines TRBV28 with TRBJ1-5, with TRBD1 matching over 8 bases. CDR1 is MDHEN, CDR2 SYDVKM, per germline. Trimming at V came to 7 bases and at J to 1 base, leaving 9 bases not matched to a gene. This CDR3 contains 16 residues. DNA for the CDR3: TGTGCCAGCAATTTCAGGGGGCGCAGGAGCAATCAGCCCCAGCATTTT. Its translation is CASNFRGRRSNQPQHF.

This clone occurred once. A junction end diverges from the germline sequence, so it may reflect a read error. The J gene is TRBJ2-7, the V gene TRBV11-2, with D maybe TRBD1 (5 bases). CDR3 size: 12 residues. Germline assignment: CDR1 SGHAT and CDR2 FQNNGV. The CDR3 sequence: CASRLDSYEQYF. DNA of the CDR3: TGTGCCAGCAGGTTAGACAGCTACGAGCAGTACTTC.

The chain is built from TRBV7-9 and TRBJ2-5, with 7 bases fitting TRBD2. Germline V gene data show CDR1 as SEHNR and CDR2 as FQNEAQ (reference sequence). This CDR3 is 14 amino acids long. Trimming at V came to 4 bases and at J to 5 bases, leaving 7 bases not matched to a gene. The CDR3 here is CASSSAAGVETQYF. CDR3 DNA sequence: TGTGCCAGCAGCTCGGCGGCGGGGGTGGAGACCCAGTACTTC.